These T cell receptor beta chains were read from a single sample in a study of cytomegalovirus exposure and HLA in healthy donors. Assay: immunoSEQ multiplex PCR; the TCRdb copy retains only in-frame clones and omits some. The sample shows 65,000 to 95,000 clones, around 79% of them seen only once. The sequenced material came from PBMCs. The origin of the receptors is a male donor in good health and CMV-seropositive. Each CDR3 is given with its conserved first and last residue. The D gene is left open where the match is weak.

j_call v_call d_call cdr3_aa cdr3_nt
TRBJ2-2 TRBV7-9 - CASSPYGGYTGELFF TGTGCCAGCAGCCCCTACGGGGGATACACCGGGGAGCTGTTTTTT
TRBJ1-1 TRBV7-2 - CASSLRRDTEAFF TGTGCCAGCAGCTTGCGGAGGGACACTGAAGCTTTCTTT
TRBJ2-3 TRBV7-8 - CASSLGVKGLSTDTQYF TGTGCCAGCAGCTTAGGTGTAAAGGGGCTTAGCACAGATACGCAGTATTTT
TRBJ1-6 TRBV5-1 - CASSFGESSYNSPLHF TGCGCCAGCAGCTTTGGGGAGAGCTCCTATAATTCACCCCTCCACTTT
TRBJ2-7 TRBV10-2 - CASSESTDFYEQYF TGCGCCAGCAGTGAGTCGACGGACTTCTACGAGCAGTACTTC
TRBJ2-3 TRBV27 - CASSLSGETDTQYF TGTGCCAGCAGTTTAAGCGGCGAAACAGATACGCAGTATTTT
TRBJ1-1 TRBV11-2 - CASSLPRGVGNTEAFF TGTGCCAGCAGCTTACCCCGCGGGGTAGGGAACACTGAAGCTTTCTTT
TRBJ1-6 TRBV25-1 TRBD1 CASRGQGFGSPLHF TGTGCCAGCAGGGGACAGGGTTTTGGCTCACCCCTCCACTTT
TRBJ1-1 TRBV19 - CASSPRTYMNTEAFF TGTGCCAGTAGTCCCAGGACATATATGAACACTGAAGCTTTCTTT
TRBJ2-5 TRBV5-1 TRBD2 CASSFDTSGHQETQYF TGCGCCAGCAGCTTCGATACTAGCGGGCACCAAGAGACCCAGTACTTC
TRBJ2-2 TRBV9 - CASSVGVTRFEELFF TGTGCCAGCAGCGTAGGAGTTACCCGATTTGAGGAGCTGTTTTTT
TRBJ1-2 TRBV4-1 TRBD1 CASSQDMLDRVCGYTF TGCGCCAGCAGCCAAGATATGTTGGACAGGGTTTGTGGCTACACCTTC
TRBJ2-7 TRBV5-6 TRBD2 CASSWGGSLAGVIEQYF TGTGCCAGCAGCTGGGGGGGATCTCTAGCGGGAGTAATCGAGCAGTACTTC
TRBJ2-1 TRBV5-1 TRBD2 CASSLAPGTSGVEQFF TGCGCCAGCAGCTTGGCCCCCGGGACTAGCGGGGTAGAGCAGTTCTTC
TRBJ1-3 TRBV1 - CTSSQKVRGRDFSGNTIYF TGCACCAGCAGCCAGAAAGTGAGGGGGAGGGACTTCTCTGGAAACACCATATATTTT